Listed here are 29 T cell receptor beta chains from one sample, sequenced in a study of blood T cell repertoires in COVID-19. The data were produced by immunoSEQ multiplex PCR, yet TCRdb's version contains in-frame clones alone and is incomplete. The sample holds 130,000 or so clones, approximately 70% seen once. The source material was peripheral blood. These receptors came from a woman in her seventies with acute or convalescent COVID-19.

This clone has a handful of counts. The chain combines TRBV19 with TRBJ2-7, with 7 bases lining up with TRBD1. The CDR3 totals 14 residues. The V gene's germline CDR1 is LNHDA and CDR2 SQIVND (reference sequence). The V and J ends lost 9 bases and 0 bases, in that order; junction bases with no gene match: 8. CDR3 sequence reads: CASSTGTASYEQYF. CDR3 DNA: TGTGCCAGCTCCACCGGGACAGCCTCCTACGAGCAGTACTTC.

The V call is TRBV27, the J call TRBJ2-1; D ambiguous. The V and J ends lost 4 bases and 4 bases respectively, with 8 bases between them. The CDR3 totals 13 residues. Germline V CDR1 and CDR2: MNHEY, SMNVEV (reference sequence). The CDR3 nucleotides read TGTGCCAGCAGTTCGGCGGTTTACAATGAGCAGTTCTTC. Amino acids: CASSSAVYNEQFF.

The chain has TRBV30 and TRBJ1-5; D remains ambiguous. CDR3 length: 14 amino acids. Germline-derived CDR1 and CDR2 are GTSNPN and SVGIG (reference sequence). V lost 5 bases to trimming and J lost 0 bases, with 11 bases between them. In DNA form, the CDR3 reads TGTGCCTGGTCCCGTCACAATAGCAATCAGCCCCAGCATTTT. Translated, it gives CAWSRHNSNQPQHF. The variable domain in full, with the rest retrieved from reference TRBV30 and TRBJ1-5, is SQTIHQWPATLVQPVGSPLSLECTVEGTSNPNLYWYRQAAGRGLQLLFYSVGIGQISSEVPQNLSASRPQDRQFILSSKKLLLSDSGFYLCAWSRHNSNQPQHFGDGTRLSIL.

The gene calls are TRBV14 and TRBJ1-2; 10 positions match TRBD1. The CDR3 loop spans 17 amino acids. Trimming cost V 4 bases and J 6 bases; bases outside gene matches: 14. Germline-derived CDR1 and CDR2 are SGHDN and FVKESK. CDR3 bases: TGTGCCAGCAGCCGAACCGGGACAGGGGCGGCTCGGAATGGCTACACCTTC. Residues: CASSRTGTGAARNGYTF.

The chain links TRBV6-5 to TRBJ1-5; 9 bases align to TRBD1. The ends lost 8 bases at V and 3 bases at J; junction bases unmatched: 5. This CDR3 contains 14 residues. The germline V gene encodes CDR1 MNHEY and CDR2 SVGAGI. This CDR3 is CASSGQGVNQPQHF. In DNA, the CDR3 is TGTGCCAGCTCGGGACAGGGCGTCAATCAGCCCCAGCATTTT.

A few counts support this clone. The gene calls are TRBV4-3 and TRBJ2-2; a possible D gene is TRBD2 (5 bases). This CDR3 is built from 17 residues. Trimming pared 5 bases from V and 8 bases from J, leaving 24 bases between. The germline CDR1 and CDR2 sequences are LGHNA and YSLEER. CDR3 in DNA: TGCGCCAGCAGCTTAATCGCGGGTGCTGGACCTTCAGGGGAGCTGTTTTTT. This gives the protein CASSLIAGAGPSGELFF.

The chain couples TRBV20-1 to TRBJ2-2; no reliable D call. Germline-derived CDR1 and CDR2 are DFQATT and SNEGSKA (reference sequence). V was trimmed by 6 bases and J by 6 bases, leaving 8 bases between them. The CDR3 extends over 11 amino acids. This CDR3 is CSAEWSGELFF. CDR3 coding DNA: TGCAGTGCCGAGTGGTCCGGGGAGCTGTTTTTT.

The chain links TRBV5-4 to TRBJ2-7; 7 bases are a match to TRBD1. This CDR3 comprises 14 residues. Trimming at V came to 4 bases and at J to 0 bases, leaving 4 bases not matched to a gene. In germline, CDR1 is SGHNT, CDR2 YYREEE (reference sequence). The CDR3 loop is CASSPGTASYEQYF. The CDR3 bases are TGTGCCAGCAGCCCAGGGACAGCCTCCTACGAGCAGTACTTC.

V is TRBV9 and J is TRBJ2-3, with D perhaps matching TRBD1 (6 bases). Germline-derived CDR1 and CDR2 are SGDLS and YYNGEE. This CDR3 comprises 16 residues. The V end was cut by 4 bases, the J end by 3 bases, with 18 bases between. The CDR3 sequence is CASSPRYLQGTDTQYF. The CDR3 bases are TGTGCCAGCAGCCCACGATACCTCCAGGGGACAGATACGCAGTATTTT.

The chain couples TRBV7-2 to TRBJ1-1, with 9 bases lining up with TRBD1. V trimming: 3 bases; J trimming: 10 bases; junction bases outside the gene matches: 15. Germline V gives CDR1 SGHTA, CDR2 FQGNSA. This CDR3 comprises 16 residues. The chain's CDR3 is CASSFTPGTGPLGAFF. CDR3 DNA: TGTGCCAGCAGCTTCACCCCCGGGACAGGGCCTCTTGGAGCTTTCTTT.

V and J are TRBV5-4 and TRBJ1-2, with TRBD1 matching 11 bases. In germline, CDR1 is SGHNT, CDR2 YYREEE (reference sequence). V trimming: 5 bases; J trimming: 8 bases; junction bases outside the gene matches: 5. CDR3 length equals 13 residues. CDR3 residues: CASRRDRGGGYTF. Written as DNA, the CDR3 is TGTGCCAGCAGACGGGACAGGGGGGGAGGCTACACCTTC.

The gene calls are TRBV12-2 and TRBJ2-7; no check of the table's D call, TRBD2, against the DNA was made. TRBV12-2 is marked as a pseudogene. This CDR3 is 17 amino acids long. The CDR3 here is CASRLGFASGGTYEQYF. In nucleotides, the CDR3 is TGTGCAAGTCGCTTAGGTTTTGCTAGCGGGGGGACCTACGAGCAGTACTTC.

The V gene is TRBV30, the J gene TRBJ2-7, with 11 bases that match TRBD1. The germline gives CDR1 GTSNPN, CDR2 SVGIG (reference sequence). V lost 3 bases to trimming and J lost 2 bases; unmatched junction nucleotides: 6. The CDR3 contains 15 residues. CDR3 in amino acids: CAWRAGTGGTYEQYF. CDR3 bases: TGTGCCTGGAGGGCCGGGACAGGGGGAACCTACGAGCAGTACTTC.

In its sample, this clone was seen a few times. The genes are TRBV27 and TRBJ2-3; D is ambiguous. Germline CDR1 is MNHEY and CDR2 is SMNVEV (reference sequence). The CDR3 consists of 15 residues. Trimming pared 4 bases from V and 1 base from J, leaving 12 bases between. The CDR3 loop reads CASSYRLSGTDTQYF. The CDR3 coding sequence is TGTGCCAGCAGTTATCGACTTTCTGGCACAGATACGCAGTATTTT.

This clone was seen ten or more times. CDR3 nucleotides: TGCGCCAGCAGCCAAGAGGGCATCCTCTACGAGCAGTACTTC. Its translation: CASSQEGILYEQYF. V usage is TRBV4-1 and J usage is TRBJ2-7; the D is unclear. Per germline, CDR1 MGHRA and CDR2 YSYEKL. This CDR3 is built from 14 residues. The V gene lost 0 bases and the J gene lost 3 bases, with 9 bases spanning the gap.

The rearrangement uses TRBV11-2 and TRBJ2-3; D may be TRBD2 (6 bases). The CDR3 consists of 15 residues. The germline V gene encodes CDR1 SGHAT and CDR2 FQNNGV. V was trimmed by 3 bases and J by 6 bases, leaving 16 bases between them. CDR3 bases: TGTGCCAGCAGCTTTAGGGGTACGACTAGTGATACGCAGTATTTT. Translating it yields CASSFRGTTSDTQYF.

The rearrangement joins TRBV5-4 to TRBJ1-2; D is possibly TRBD1 (6 bases). Germline CDR1 SGHNT, CDR2 YYREEE (reference sequence). Trimming took 0 bases from V and 4 from J, leaving 7 bases between them. The CDR3 runs 13 residues. The CDR3 nucleotides read TGTGCCAGCAGCTTGGACAGGGCCTATGGCTACACCTTC. This encodes CASSLDRAYGYTF. Combining the CDR3 with reference TRBV5-4 and TRBJ1-2 gives the whole variable domain ETGVTQSPTHLIKTRGQQVTLRCSSQSGHNTVSWYQQALGQGPQFIFQYYREEENGRGNFPPRFSGLQFPNYSSELNVNALELDDSALYLCASSLDRAYGYTFGSGTRLTVV.

The J gene is TRBJ2-7, the V gene TRBV10-2, with 13 bases fitting TRBD2. V was clipped by 6 bases and J by 2 bases; unmatched bases: 7. The CDR3 covers 16 residues. Germline CDR1 WSHSY, CDR2 SAAADI. The DNA for the CDR3 is TGCGCCAGCAGGGAAGGGGGACTAGCGGGAACCTACGAGCAGTACTTC. Its protein product is CASREGGLAGTYEQYF.

V is TRBV5-1 and J is TRBJ2-1; 9 bases fit TRBD2. The germline gives CDR1 SGHRS, CDR2 YFSETQ. The CDR3 loop spans 17 amino acids. J gave up 8 bases and V 0 bases, and 12 bases lay outside the gene matches. CDR3 coding DNA: TGCGCCAGCAGCTTGGCCGGGATTGGTAGCGGGGGCGATGAGCAGTTCTTC. This gives the protein CASSLAGIGSGGDEQFF.

This chain uses TRBV5-1 with TRBJ1-2; 9 bases are a match to TRBD1. The CDR3 has 14 residues. V dropped 0 bases and J dropped 8; count of bases not matched to a gene: 5. In germline, CDR1 is SGHRS, CDR2 YFSETQ. CDR3 in amino acids: CASSLGTGVGGYTF. The CDR3 nucleotides read TGCGCCAGCAGCTTGGGGACAGGGGTAGGCGGCTACACCTTC.

The V call is TRBV7-8, the J call TRBJ2-5; no definite D call. CDR3 length: 13 residues. Germline V gives CDR1 SGHVS, CDR2 FQNEAQ. V dropped 6 bases and J dropped 3 bases, with 11 bases sitting between them. CDR3 coding DNA: TGTGCCAGCAGTTACTTGTCGGAAGAGACCCAGTACTTC. It codes for CASSYLSEETQYF. The full variable domain, rest sourced from reference TRBV7-8 and TRBJ2-5, is GAGVSQSPRYKVAKRGQDVALRCDPISGHVSLFWYQQALGQGPEFLTYFQNEAQLDKSGLPSDRFFAERPEGSVSTLKIQRTQQEDSAVYLCASSYLSEETQYFGPGTRLLVL.

The chain recombines TRBV7-9 with TRBJ1-4; TRBD1 matches at 7 bases. The germline V gene encodes CDR1 SEHNR and CDR2 FQNEAQ (reference sequence). The ends lost 5 bases at V and 8 bases at J; junction bases unmatched: 8. The CDR3 contains 14 residues. Written as DNA, the CDR3 is TGTGCCAGCAGCCCCGGGACAGTGGAGGAAAAACTGTTTTTT. Translated, it gives CASSPGTVEEKLFF.

The chain carries TRBV9 and TRBJ2-1, with TRBD2 identical over 14 bases. Germline values: CDR1 SGDLS, CDR2 YYNGEE. Trimming at V came to 4 bases and at J to 3 bases, leaving 9 bases not matched to a gene. This CDR3 has 18 residues. The CDR3 loop is CASSPGTSGRGDYNEQFF. The CDR3, as DNA: TGTGCCAGCAGCCCCGGGACTAGCGGGAGAGGTGACTACAATGAGCAGTTCTTC.

This rearrangement joins TRBV6-5 to TRBJ1-2; no firm D call. The V end lost 0 bases, the J end lost 8 bases, and 13 bases lay between the germline ends. The CDR3 sequence is 14 residues long. CDR1 MNHEY and CDR2 SVGAGI come from the germline V gene. CDR3 bases: TGTGCCAGCAGTTACTCGCGGGGAAGACGCGGCTACACCTTC. Its translation: CASSYSRGRRGYTF.

The V and J genes are TRBV7-8 and TRBJ1-5, with a possible D match to TRBD1 (6 bases). The CDR3 sequence is 15 residues long. Germline CDR1 and CDR2: SGHVS and FQNEAQ. Trimming took 2 bases from V and 7 from J, leaving 15 bases between them. CDR3 DNA: TGTGCCAGCAGCTTATACTCGGGGGGGCAGCAGCCCCAGCATTTT. Protein sequence: CASSLYSGGQQPQHF.

The chain is built from TRBV6-5 and TRBJ2-7; TRBD1 agrees at 7 bases. CDR1 and CDR2 from the germline V gene are MNHEY and SVGAGI. J lost 2 bases, V lost 4 bases, and 2 bases had no gene match. This CDR3 has 13 residues. The CDR3 DNA follows: TGTGCCAGCAGTTCTACAGGGGCCTACGAGCAGTACTTC. It is translated as CASSSTGAYEQYF.

The V gene is TRBV4-3, the J gene TRBJ2-5, with a weak D call TRBD2 (7 bases). The germline CDR1 and CDR2 sequences are LGHNA and YSLEER. V lost 3 bases, J lost 1 base, and 12 bases lay in between. This CDR3 spans 15 amino acids. The CDR3 region has the DNA TGCGCCAGCAGCCATCGGGGGGCCCCCCAAGAGACCCAGTACTTC. Amino acid sequence: CASSHRGAPQETQYF.

The CDR3 nucleotides read TGCAGCGGCGGACAGGGACTCAACTATGGCTACACCTTC. Translation gives CSGGQGLNYGYTF. The chain has TRBV29-1 and TRBJ1-2; 8 nucleotides match TRBD1. Germline CDR1 and CDR2: SQVTM and ANQGSEA. The ends lost 7 bases at V and 2 bases at J; junction bases unmatched: 6. The CDR3 is made up of 13 amino acids.

The chain joins TRBV19 to TRBJ2-5, with a tentative D call TRBD1 (6 bases). The V and J ends lost 6 bases and 2 bases respectively, with 16 bases between them. The CDR3 length is 15 residues. Germline lookup yields CDR1 LNHDA and CDR2 SQIVND (reference sequence). CDR3 protein: CASSQSGQRQETQYF. CDR3 coding DNA: TGTGCCAGTAGCCAGTCCGGACAGAGACAAGAGACCCAGTACTTC.